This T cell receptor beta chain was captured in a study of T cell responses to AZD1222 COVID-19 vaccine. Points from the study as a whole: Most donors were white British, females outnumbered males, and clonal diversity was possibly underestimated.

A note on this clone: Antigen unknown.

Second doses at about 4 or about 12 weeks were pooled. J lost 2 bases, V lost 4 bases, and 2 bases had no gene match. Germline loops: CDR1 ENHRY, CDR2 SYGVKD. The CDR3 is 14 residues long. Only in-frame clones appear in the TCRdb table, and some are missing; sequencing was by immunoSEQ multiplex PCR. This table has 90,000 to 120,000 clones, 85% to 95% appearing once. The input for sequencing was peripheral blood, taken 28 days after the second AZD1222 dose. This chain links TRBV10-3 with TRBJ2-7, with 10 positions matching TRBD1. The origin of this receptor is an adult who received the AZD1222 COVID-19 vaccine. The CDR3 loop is CAISGTGGAYEQYF. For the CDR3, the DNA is TGTGCCATCAGTGGGACAGGGGGGGCCTACGAGCAGTACTTC.